Included here is one T cell receptor beta chain sequence, with context. Its antigen is still unknown. Clones were sequenced by immunoSEQ multiplex PCR, and TCRdb holds only the in-frame ones, with some missing. The sample consists of more than 2,000,000 clones, about 92% of them appearing once. This sample is part of a study of shared clonotypes between healthy human individuals. The CDR3 is 14 amino acids. V was clipped by 7 bases and J by 1 base; unmatched bases: 5. In germline, CDR1 is SQVTM, CDR2 ANQGSEA. General observations from the study: Estimated richness was generally greater in naive than memory subsets. A reduction in generation probabilities was seen for non-shared clonotypes relative to those shared by all four donors. The represented genetic and exposure-history diversity was limited by the small number of donors.

The TCR comes from a man aged 18 to 30 in good health. Some clones in this sample may be carry-over from other donors' samples. V is TRBV29-1 and J is TRBJ2-3; TRBD2 agrees at 10 bases. The sequenced material came from naive CD4+ T cells from PBMCs. Subset specified: CD45RA+ positively selected. CDR3 nucleotide sequence: TGCAGCGCTAGCGGGAGAATGGGCACAGATACGCAGTATTTT. It is translated as CSASGRMGTDTQYF.